This TCR beta chain emerged from a study of radiation and T cells in renal cell carcinoma. The time point was: blood 4 weeks post-SBRT, at nephrectomy. Treatment described: 15 Gy SBRT to primary tumor, nephrectomy 4 weeks later. The length of the CDR3 is 15 residues. J was trimmed by 7 bases and V by 0 bases; bases with no gene match: 4. Germline CDR1 and CDR2: SGHVS and FNYEAQ. Method: immunoSEQ multiplex PCR; TCRdb's copy keeps in-frame clones and lacks some. The sample carries 140,000 or so clones, 70% to 90% recorded once. This TCR came from a woman between 50 and 59 years old with renal cell carcinoma. The V gene is TRBV7-6, the J gene TRBJ2-1; 9 positions agree with TRBD2. Sequencing was performed on blood, taken from a patient whose treatment included radiotherapy and nephrectomy. The CDR3 nucleotides read TGTGCCAGCAGCTTAGCTAGCGGGAGTGGAAATGAGCAGTTCTTC. This gives the protein CASSLASGSGNEQFF.